The present T cell receptor (beta chain) was sequenced within a study of blood T cell repertoires in COVID-19. Overall study: The samples span acute and convalescent COVID-19 from the United States, Italy and Spain.

TCRdb's table, derived via immunoSEQ multiplex PCR, lists solely in-frame clones and lacks some. The data hold 300,000 to 350,000 clones, with around 87% observed a single time. The sample holds a few counts of this clone. The germline V and J ends were trimmed by 2 bases and 9 bases, with 14 bases remaining between them. The CDR3 length is 14 residues. The germline V gene encodes CDR1 PRHDT and CDR2 FYEKMQ (reference sequence). The rearrangement joins TRBV13 to TRBJ2-1; possibly TRBD1 for D (6 bases). This sequence was found in a man aged 18 to 30 with active or convalescent COVID-19. The material sequenced was peripheral blood. The CDR3 DNA reads TGTGCCAGCAGCTTAACGGGCAGGGGCCGTGAGCAGTTCTTC. This encodes CASSLTGRGREQFF.